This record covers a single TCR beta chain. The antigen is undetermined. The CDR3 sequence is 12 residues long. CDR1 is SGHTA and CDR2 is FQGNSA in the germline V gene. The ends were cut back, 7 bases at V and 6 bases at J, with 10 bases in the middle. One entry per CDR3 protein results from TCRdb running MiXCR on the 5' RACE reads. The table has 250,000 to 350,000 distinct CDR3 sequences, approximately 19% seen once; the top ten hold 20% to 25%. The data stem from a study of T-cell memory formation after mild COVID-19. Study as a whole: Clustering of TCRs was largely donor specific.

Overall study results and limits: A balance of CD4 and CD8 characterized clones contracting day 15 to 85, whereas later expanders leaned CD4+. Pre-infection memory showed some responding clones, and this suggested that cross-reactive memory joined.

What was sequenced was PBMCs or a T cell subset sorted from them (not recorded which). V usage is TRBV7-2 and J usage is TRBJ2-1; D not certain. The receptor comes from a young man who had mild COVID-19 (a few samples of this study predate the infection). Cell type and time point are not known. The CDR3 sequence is CASIGWGNEQFF. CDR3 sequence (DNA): TGTGCCAGCATAGGGTGGGGCAATGAGCAGTTCTTC.